The 2 T cell receptor beta chains below all came from one sample that was sequenced in a study of early T cells in non-severe SARS-CoV-2 infection listed by TCRdb under 2021. The library was generated by 5' RACE. The instrument given in TCRdb is NextSeq 500. Through fastp at Q25 and MiXCR, TCRdb rebuilt clones from the public reads, retaining in-frame beta chains. Each CDR3 protein appears once, grouped with its most common genes and DNA. The table for this sample lists 24,000 or so distinct CDR3 sequences; about 4% of them were counted only once. The top ten constitute 4.4% of the sample. Sequencing was done on a sample of whole blood. The source is an adult who was a healthcare worker with PCR-confirmed SARS-CoV-2 infection or an uninfected control (not recorded which).

This clonotype appeared many times. The chain uses TRBV27 and TRBJ2-1, with D possibly TRBD2 on 6 matching bases. Germline V lookup: CDR1 MNHEY, CDR2 SMNVEV (reference sequence). This CDR3 contains 18 residues. V lost 6 bases to trimming and J lost 10 bases, with 31 bases between them. CDR3 in DNA: TGTGCCAGCAGCGCCAACCCCTGGGCGGGAAGAGGGCGAGGGGAGCAGTTCTTC. Amino acid sequence: CASSANPWAGRGRGEQFF.

In its sample, this clonotype was seen many times. V usage is TRBV6-5 and J usage is TRBJ2-1; D is unclear. CDR3 length: 13 residues. V shed 0 bases and J shed 8 bases, with 8 bases lying between them. Looked up from germline, CDR1 is MNHEY and CDR2 is SVGAGI. The CDR3 is CASSYSNRYEQFF. The CDR3 DNA reads TGTGCCAGCAGTTACTCGAATAGGTATGAGCAGTTCTTC.